The 4 T cell receptor beta chains below all came from one sample that was sequenced in a study of regulatory T cells in long-lasting Graves disease. Time point specified: newly diagnosed GD, antithyroid drugs for less than 3 months. There was RNA extracted from PBMCs, and the TCR library was made from it. With iRepertoire HTBI primers and Arm-PCR of CDR3 regions, TCR beta libraries were built. TCRdb called the multiplex PCR reads again in MiXCR, with one record for every CDR3 protein. The table shows around 360,000 distinct CDR3 sequences, with 15% to 20% occurring only once. The same data also contributed to another study, on T cells in Graves' hyperthyroidism and ophthalmopathy.

This sample comprised peripheral blood mononuclear cells (PBMCs), obtained at new diagnosis, from a patient treated with antithyroid drugs. These receptor sequences come from a woman between 18 and 29 years old with Graves disease.

About this clonotype itself: A read error is possible here, since a much larger clone lies one base away. This chain joins TRBV5-1 and TRBJ1-6; TRBD1 agrees at 10 bases. CDR1 and CDR2 from the germline V gene are SGHRS and YFSETQ. The CDR3 has 14 amino acids. Here the CDR3 reads CASSLGQGESPPHF. The CDR3 bases are TGCGCCAGCAGCCTAGGACAGGGGGAATCACCCCCCCACTTT.

V usage is TRBV27 and J usage is TRBJ2-1; tentatively, D is TRBD2 (6 bases). The CDR3 extends over 11 amino acids. V lost 8 bases, J lost 10 bases, and 12 bases lay in between. The germline gives CDR1 MNHEY, CDR2 SMNVEV (reference sequence). CDR3 in DNA: TGTGCCAGCCTTCCGGGGGACGAGCAGTTCTTC. Protein product: CASLPGDEQFF.

For this clonotype: The junction departs from germline at one end; a sequencing error may be responsible. The CDR3 spells CASSPTGLAGPSSYEQCF. Written as DNA, the CDR3 is TGTGCCAGTAGTCCAACGGGACTAGCGGGACCAAGCTCCTACGAGCAGTGCTTC. The chain joins TRBV19 to TRBJ2-7; 13 bases line up with TRBD2. Germline assignment: CDR1 LNHDA and CDR2 SQIVND (reference sequence). The CDR3 contains 18 residues.

As for this clonotype: A read error may explain this, as a much larger clone is one base away. The chain couples TRBV6-9 to TRBJ2-3, with 8 bases aligning to TRBD2. After removal of 3 bases from V and 5 bases from J, the junction contained 10 bases not matched to a gene. There are 16 residues in the CDR3. Germline assignment: CDR1 MNHGY and CDR2 SVAAGI. CDR3 sequence: CASSYELAEGRDTQYF. DNA of the CDR3: TGTGCCAGCAGTTACGAACTAGCGGAAGGCAGAGATACGCAGTATTTT.